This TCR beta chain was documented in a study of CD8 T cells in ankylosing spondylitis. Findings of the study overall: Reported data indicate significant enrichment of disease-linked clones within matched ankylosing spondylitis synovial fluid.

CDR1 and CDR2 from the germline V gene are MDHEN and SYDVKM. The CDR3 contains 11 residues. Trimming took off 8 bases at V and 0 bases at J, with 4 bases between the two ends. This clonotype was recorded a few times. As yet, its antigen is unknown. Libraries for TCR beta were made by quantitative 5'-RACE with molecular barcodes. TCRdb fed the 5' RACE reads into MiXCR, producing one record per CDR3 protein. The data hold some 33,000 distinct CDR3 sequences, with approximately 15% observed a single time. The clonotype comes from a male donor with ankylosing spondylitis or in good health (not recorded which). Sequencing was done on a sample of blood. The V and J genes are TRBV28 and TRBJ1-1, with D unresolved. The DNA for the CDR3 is TGTGCCAGCGGGATGAACACTGAAGCTTTCTTT. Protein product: CASGMNTEAFF.